The next 9 T cell receptor beta chains were all read from a single sample in a study of blood T cell repertoires in COVID-19. Clones were read by immunoSEQ multiplex PCR, and TCRdb kept only the in-frame ones, dropping some. The sample has about 170,000 clones, 70% to 85% seen once; the top ten hold about 6.9%. The sequenced sample was peripheral blood. All receptors derive from a man aged 80 or over with COVID-19, enrolled during active disease.

The J gene is TRBJ2-3, the V gene TRBV10-3, with a possible D match to TRBD2 (5 bases). The CDR3 contains 17 residues. V was cut by 7 bases and J by 3 bases, with 23 bases left in between. Germline loops: CDR1 ENHRY, CDR2 SYGVKD. As DNA, the CDR3 is TGTGCCATCACCGAGGAACTTTCGGGGAGAGGTACAGATACGCAGTATTTT. It translates to CAITEELSGRGTDTQYF.

This clone was found a few times. The gene calls are TRBV5-4 and TRBJ1-5; D unclear. This CDR3 has 14 amino acids. Per the germline V gene, CDR1 is SGHNT and CDR2 is YYREEE (reference sequence). V gave up 3 bases and J gave up 7 bases, with 14 bases separating them. The CDR3 bases are TGTGCCAGCAGCTCAGACGGAGGTAGGCAGCCCCAGCATTTT. As protein: CASSSDGGRQPQHF. The full variable domain, in which reference TRBV5-4 and TRBJ1-5 provide the parts outside the CDR3, is ETGVTQSPTHLIKTRGQQVTLRCSSQSGHNTVSWYQQALGQGPQFIFQYYREEENGRGNFPPRFSGLQFPNYSSELNVNALELDDSALYLCASSSDGGRQPQHFGDGTRLSIL.

The V gene is TRBV4-1, the J gene TRBJ1-4; 8 bases align to TRBD1. The CDR3 runs 15 residues. Unmatched junction bases numbered 9, after V lost 4 bases and J lost 8 bases. CDR1 and CDR2 from the germline V gene are MGHRA and YSYEKL. The CDR3 DNA reads as TGCGCCAGCAGCCGAACCGGGACAGGTTCGGAAAAACTGTTTTTT. Amino acid sequence: CASSRTGTGSEKLFF.

The chain combines TRBV5-1 with TRBJ2-1; 13 bases map to TRBD2. Germline assignment: CDR1 SGHRS and CDR2 YFSETQ. J was trimmed by 5 bases and V by 3 bases; bases with no gene match: 8. The CDR3 consists of 17 residues. The CDR3 is CASSSRIGTSGDNEQFF. The CDR3 DNA reads TGCGCCAGCAGCTCAAGAATTGGGACTAGCGGGGACAATGAGCAGTTCTTC.

The rearrangement joins TRBV7-2 to TRBJ1-6; 8 nucleotides line up with TRBD1. V dropped 2 bases and J dropped 10; count of bases not matched to a gene: 10. CDR3 length: 16 residues. Looked up from germline, CDR1 is SGHTA and CDR2 is FQGNSA. CDR3 residues: CASSLYPGTGGSPLHF. The CDR3 DNA sequence: TGTGCCAGCAGCTTATACCCAGGGACAGGCGGCTCACCCCTCCACTTT.

The rearrangement joins TRBV5-6 to TRBJ1-1; TRBD1 is a possible D gene (5 bases). The germline V gene encodes CDR1 SGHDT and CDR2 YYEEEE. This CDR3 has 15 amino acids. V was shortened by 4 bases and J by 4 bases, with 17 bases between the two germline ends. The CDR3 loop reads CASSHWGGIATEAFF. CDR3 coding DNA: TGTGCCAGCAGCCATTGGGGGGGAATAGCCACTGAAGCTTTCTTT.

The sample holds a few counts of this clone. The genes are TRBV10-3 and TRBJ1-6, with TRBD1 matching over 7 bases. This CDR3 contains 13 residues. Germline values: CDR1 ENHRY, CDR2 SYGVKD. V shed 4 bases, J shed 9 bases, and the junction held 3 bases outside the gene matches. CDR3 region: CAISGDRASPLHF. The CDR3 coding sequence is TGTGCCATCAGTGGGGACAGAGCTTCACCCCTCCACTTT.

The rearrangement uses TRBV5-1 and TRBJ1-4; TRBD1 is a possible D gene (5 bases). Per the germline V gene, CDR1 is SGHRS and CDR2 is YFSETQ. Trimming took 0 bases from V and 5 from J, leaving 8 bases between them. This CDR3 comprises 14 residues. The CDR3 is CASSLDAGNEKLFF. The CDR3 coding sequence is TGCGCCAGCAGCTTGGATGCAGGGAATGAAAAACTGTTTTTT.

The chain combines TRBV7-6 with TRBJ2-1; a weak D match, TRBD1 (6 bases). Trimming stripped 5 bases from V and 5 bases from J, with 16 bases between. CDR1 and CDR2 (germline): SGHVS, FNYEAQ. This CDR3 spans 15 amino acids. The CDR3 region is CASSQDSWTNNEQFF. DNA of the CDR3: TGTGCCAGCAGCCAGGACAGTTGGACAAACAATGAGCAGTTCTTC. Variable domain in full (rest from reference TRBV7-6 and TRBJ2-1): GAGVSQSPRYKVTKRGQDVALRCDPISGHVSLYWYRQALGQGPEFLTYFNYEAQQDKSGLPNDRFSAERPEGSISTLTIQRTEQRDSAMYRCASSQDSWTNNEQFFGPGTRLTVL.